This T cell receptor beta chain appears in the sequencing data of a study of OX40 agonist ivuxolimab in advanced cancers. Sequencing was performed with immunoSEQ multiplex PCR; in TCRdb, only in-frame clones are kept and a portion is missing. The sample holds some 75,000 clones, 70% to 90% seen once. This receptor was obtained from an adult with an advanced solid tumor such as melanoma, head and neck, liver or kidney cancer. This sample comprised CD4+ or CD8+ T cells sorted from blood, obtained in a trial of the OX40 agonist ivuxolimab.

The CDR3 here is CASSPFGGGIWELFF. The CDR3 DNA sequence: TGTGCCAGCAGCCCCTTCGGCGGGGGAATCTGGGAGCTGTTTTTT. The chain carries TRBV7-2 and TRBJ2-2, with 7 bases that match TRBD2. V lost 5 bases and J lost 9; bases outside the gene matches: 12. Germline V gene lookup returns CDR1 SGHTA and CDR2 FQGNSA. The CDR3 totals 15 residues.